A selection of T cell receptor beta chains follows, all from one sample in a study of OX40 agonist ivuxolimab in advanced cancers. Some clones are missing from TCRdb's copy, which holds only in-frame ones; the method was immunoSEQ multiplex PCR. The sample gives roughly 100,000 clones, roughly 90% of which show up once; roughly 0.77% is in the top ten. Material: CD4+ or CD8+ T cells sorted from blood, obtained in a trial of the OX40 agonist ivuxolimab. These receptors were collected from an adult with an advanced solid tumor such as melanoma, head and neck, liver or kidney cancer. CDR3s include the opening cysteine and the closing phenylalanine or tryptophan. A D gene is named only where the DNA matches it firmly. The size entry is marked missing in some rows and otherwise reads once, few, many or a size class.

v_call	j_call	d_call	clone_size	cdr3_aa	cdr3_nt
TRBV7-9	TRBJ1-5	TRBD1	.	CASSLTGGQEQPQHF	TGTGCCAGCAGCTTAACGGGTGGACAGGAACAGCCCCAGCATTTT
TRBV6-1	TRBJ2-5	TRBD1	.	CASKRTGGTQETQYF	TGTGCCAGCAAGCGGACAGGGGGAACACAAGAGACCCAGTACTTC
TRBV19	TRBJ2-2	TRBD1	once	CASRSRQGNTGELFF	TGTGCCAGTAGGTCCCGACAGGGGAACACCGGGGAGCTGTTTTTT
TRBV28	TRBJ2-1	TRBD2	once	CASSPASGGFRVEQFF	TGTGCCAGCAGTCCGGCTAGCGGGGGGTTCCGGGTTGAGCAGTTCTTC
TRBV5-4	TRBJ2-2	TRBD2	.	CASSYSSGGTTGELFF	TGTGCCAGCAGCTATTCTAGCGGGGGGACCACCGGGGAGCTGTTTTTT
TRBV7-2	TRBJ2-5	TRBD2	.	CASSSGLAGVGTQYF	TGTGCCAGCAGCTCCGGACTAGCGGGGGTAGGGACCCAGTACTTC
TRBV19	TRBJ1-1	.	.	CASSFWENTEAFF	TGTGCCAGTAGTTTTTGGGAGAACACTGAAGCTTTCTTT
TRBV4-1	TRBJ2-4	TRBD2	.	CASSQDHGGAFGAKNIQYF	TGCGCCAGCAGCCAAGATCACGGGGGGGCCTTTGGAGCCAAAAACATTCAGTACTTC
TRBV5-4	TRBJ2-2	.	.	CASSLGAGTNTGELFF	TGTGCCAGCAGCTTGGGGGCGGGGACGAACACCGGGGAGCTGTTTTTT
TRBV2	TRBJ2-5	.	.	CASSPGVETQYF	TGTGCCAGCAGTCCAGGGGTAGAGACCCAGTACTTC
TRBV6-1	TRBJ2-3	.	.	CASSGEGNTQYF	TGTGCCAGCAGTGGGGAAGGGAATACGCAGTATTTT
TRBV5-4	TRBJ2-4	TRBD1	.	CASSASQGAKNIQYF	TGTGCCAGCAGCGCATCACAGGGGGCCAAAAACATTCAGTACTTC
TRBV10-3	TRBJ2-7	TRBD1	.	CAISEGTGRTYEQYF	TGTGCCATCAGTGAGGGGACAGGGAGGACCTACGAGCAGTACTTC
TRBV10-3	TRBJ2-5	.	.	CAISESVGGQETQYF	TGTGCCATCAGTGAGTCGGTAGGGGGACAAGAGACCCAGTACTTC
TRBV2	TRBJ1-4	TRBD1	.	CASKPGTANEKLFF	TGTGCCAGCAAGCCCGGGACAGCTAATGAAAAACTGTTTTTT
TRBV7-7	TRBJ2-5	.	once	CASSRGQGTKETQYF	TGTGCCAGCAGCCGAGGGCAGGGAACTAAAGAGACCCAGTACTTC
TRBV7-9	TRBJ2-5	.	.	CASSLARDQETQYF	TGTGCCAGCAGCTTAGCCAGGGACCAAGAGACCCAGTACTTC
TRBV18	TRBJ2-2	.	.	CASSPGAGELFF	TGTGCCAGCTCACCTGGGGCGGGGGAGCTGTTTTTT
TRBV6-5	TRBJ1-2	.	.	CASSYSFATTNYGYTF	TGTGCCAGCAGTTACTCATTCGCAACCACTAACTATGGCTACACCTTC
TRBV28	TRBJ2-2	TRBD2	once	CASSSRQSGLAGGNLPANTGELFF	TGTGCCAGCAGTTCCCGCCAATCGGGACTAGCGGGGGGGAACCTACCCGCGAACACCGGGGAGCTGTTTTTT
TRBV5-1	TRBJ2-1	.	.	CASSRRPNQNEQFF	TGCGCCAGCAGCCGAAGGCCCAACCAGAATGAGCAGTTCTTC
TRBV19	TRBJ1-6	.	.	CASPWGDGNSPLHF	TGTGCCAGCCCCTGGGGGGATGGGAATTCACCCCTCCACTTT
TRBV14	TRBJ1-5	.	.	CASSQRNQPQHF	TGTGCCAGCAGCCAGCGGAATCAGCCCCAGCATTTT
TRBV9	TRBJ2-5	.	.	CASSVGAGWETQYF	TGTGCCAGCAGCGTAGGGGCTGGGTGGGAGACCCAGTACTTC
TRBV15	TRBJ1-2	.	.	CATSDRQAYYGYTF	TGTGCCACCAGCGATAGACAGGCTTACTATGGCTACACCTTC
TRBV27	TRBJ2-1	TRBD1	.	CASTPRGIIYNEQFF	TGTGCCAGCACCCCCAGGGGGATTATTTACAATGAGCAGTTCTTC
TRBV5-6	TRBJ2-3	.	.	CASSSADTQYF	TGTGCCAGCAGCTCAGCAGATACGCAGTATTTT
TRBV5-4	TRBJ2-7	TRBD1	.	CASSPGQGYSYEQYF	TGTGCCAGCAGCCCGGGACAGGGCTACTCCTACGAGCAGTACTTC
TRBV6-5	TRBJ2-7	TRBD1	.	CASSYTGQGRYEQYF	TGTGCCAGCAGTTACACCGGACAGGGACGTTACGAGCAGTACTTC
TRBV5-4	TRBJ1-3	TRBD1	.	CASSQQDRGRGNTIYF	TGTGCCAGCAGCCAGCAGGACAGGGGGCGTGGAAACACCATATATTTT
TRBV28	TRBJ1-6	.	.	CASSAYGSGRSPLHF	TGTGCCAGCAGTGCATACGGGTCTGGCCGTTCACCCCTCCACTTT
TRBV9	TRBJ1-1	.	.	CASSAIRDGAFF	TGTGCCAGCAGCGCCATCCGGGACGGCGCTTTCTTT
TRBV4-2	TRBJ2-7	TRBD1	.	CASSQGTGGRPGAYEQYF	TGTGCCAGCAGCCAGGGGACAGGGGGCCGACCGGGAGCCTACGAGCAGTACTTC
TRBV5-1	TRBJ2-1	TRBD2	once	CASSLSLTSGVTSEQFF	TGCGCCAGCAGCTTGAGCCTGACTAGCGGGGTGACAAGTGAGCAGTTCTTC
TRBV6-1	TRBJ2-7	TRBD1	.	CASSESVGQAYEQYF	TGTGCCAGCAGTGAAAGTGTGGGACAGGCCTACGAGCAGTACTTC
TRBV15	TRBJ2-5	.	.	CATSRDRAQETQYF	TGTGCCACCAGCAGAGATAGGGCCCAAGAGACCCAGTACTTC
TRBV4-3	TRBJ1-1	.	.	CASSPSYGNTEAFF	TGCGCCAGCAGCCCCAGTTACGGGAATACTGAAGCTTTCTTT
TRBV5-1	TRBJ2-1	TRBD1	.	CASSLTTGAYNEQFF	TGCGCCAGCAGCTTGACGACAGGGGCATACAATGAGCAGTTCTTC
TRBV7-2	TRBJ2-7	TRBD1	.	CASSLRTGGTYEQYF	TGTGCCAGCAGCCTCCGGACAGGGGGCACCTACGAGCAGTACTTC
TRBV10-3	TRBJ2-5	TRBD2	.	CAISGGGGETQYF	TGTGCCATCAGTGGTGGGGGGGGTGAGACCCAGTACTTC
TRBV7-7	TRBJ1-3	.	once	CASSPGTYPNTIYF	TGTGCTAGCAGCCCCGGGACATACCCAAACACCATATATTTT
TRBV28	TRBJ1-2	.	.	CASSLQAAYYGYTF	TGTGCCAGCAGTCTACAGGCTGCTTACTATGGCTACACCTTC
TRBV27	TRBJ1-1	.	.	CASSLLGLSRFREAFF	TGTGCCAGCAGTTTATTGGGCTTATCTAGGTTTCGAGAAGCTTTCTTT
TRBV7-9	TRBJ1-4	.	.	CASSRTSATNEKLFF	TGTGCCAGCAGCAGGACATCGGCAACTAATGAAAAACTGTTTTTT
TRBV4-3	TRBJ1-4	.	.	CASSQESQGKEKLFF	TGCGCCAGCAGCCAAGAATCACAGGGCAAAGAAAAACTGTTTTTT
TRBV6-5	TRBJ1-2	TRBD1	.	CASSRTGQYGYTF	TGTGCCAGCAGTCGGACAGGGCAGTATGGCTACACCTTC
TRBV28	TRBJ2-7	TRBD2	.	CASSLIMASGGGTYEQYF	TGTGCCAGCAGTTTGATTATGGCTAGCGGGGGAGGAACGTACGAGCAGTACTTC